Listed below are T cell receptor beta chains from one sample, sequenced in a study of T cell repertoires in cytomegalovirus infection. Via MiXCR, TCRdb re-called the reads, giving one row per CDR3 protein. The data show roughly 500,000 distinct CDR3 sequences, with approximately 10% seen just once and more than 8.5% held by the top ten. The sequenced sample was PBMCs. The receptors derive from a human donor in good health (CMV status not recorded). Some clones in this sample may be carry-over from other donors' samples. Each CDR3 is given with its conserved first and last residue. Fields, in order: D gene, J gene, V gene, clone size, CDR3 DNA, CDR3 protein. The D gene is left open where the match is weak. A row's size may be missing; if present it is once, few, many or a size class.

D: TRBD1
J: TRBJ1-5
V: TRBV18
size: -
DNA: TGTGCCAGCTCTCGGACAGGGGGAGGAAGAAGCAATCAGCCCCAGCATTTT
CDR3: CASSRTGGGRSNQPQHF

D: -
J: TRBJ2-7
V: TRBV25-1
size: -
DNA: TGTGCCAGCAGTGCTATAGAGGGGGTCTACGAGCAGTACTTC
CDR3: CASSAIEGVYEQYF

D: TRBD1
J: TRBJ2-1
V: TRBV5-1
size: many
DNA: TGCGCCAGCAGCGCCGGGACAGGGAAATACAATGAGCAGTTCTTC
CDR3: CASSAGTGKYNEQFF

D: -
J: TRBJ2-7
V: TRBV10-3
size: -
DNA: TGTGCCATCAGGGGGTTAGGGACATCCTACGAGCAGTACTTC
CDR3: CAIRGLGTSYEQYF

D: TRBD1
J: TRBJ1-5
V: TRBV5-1
size: -
DNA: TGCGCCAGCATTCGGGACAGGGAAGGTTATCAGCCCCAGCATTTT
CDR3: CASIRDREGYQPQHF

D: TRBD2
J: TRBJ2-3
V: TRBV11-2
size: few
DNA: TGTGCCAGCAGCCGGAGAAGCGGGGGGCCGGAGGATACGCAGTATTTT
CDR3: CASSRRSGGPEDTQYF

D: -
J: TRBJ1-4
V: TRBV20-1
size: many
DNA: TGCAGTGCTAGAGCTGGTGTCCCAACTAATGAAAAACTGTTTTTT
CDR3: CSARAGVPTNEKLFF

D: TRBD1
J: TRBJ2-2
V: TRBV7-2
size: many
DNA: TGTGCCAGCAGCTCTCGGACAGGGGCGAACACCGGGGAGCTGTTTTTT
CDR3: CASSSRTGANTGELFF

D: TRBD2
J: TRBJ2-7
V: TRBV2
size: -
DNA: TGTGCCAGCAGCCGCGGAGGTAGCGGGATGGGCGAGCAGTACTTC
CDR3: CASSRGGSGMGEQYF

D: -
J: TRBJ2-1
V: TRBV12-5
size: few
DNA: TGTGCTAGTGGTTCCACTTCCATAAATGAGCAGTTCTTC
CDR3: CASGSTSINEQFF

D: -
J: TRBJ2-1
V: TRBV3-1
size: many
DNA: TGTGCCAGCAGCCAAGATCATGGGGTCGGGGCGGAGCAGTTCTTC
CDR3: CASSQDHGVGAEQFF

D: -
J: TRBJ2-7
V: TRBV28
size: many
DNA: TGTGCCAGCAGTGGACAGTCCTCCTACGAGCAGTACTTC
CDR3: CASSGQSSYEQYF

D: -
J: TRBJ1-5
V: TRBV19
size: many
DNA: TGTGCCAGTAGTATGGGGAGGGGTGGGAATCAGCCCCAGCATTTT
CDR3: CASSMGRGGNQPQHF

D: -
J: TRBJ2-2
V: TRBV30
size: -
DNA: TGTGCCTGGAGTTTGGGGCGCGGCACCGGGGAGCTGTTTTTT
CDR3: CAWSLGRGTGELFF

D: -
J: TRBJ2-1
V: TRBV5-4
size: many
DNA: TGTGCCAGCAGCGGGGAAAATGAGCAGTTCTTC
CDR3: CASSGENEQFF

D: -
J: TRBJ1-1
V: TRBV12-3/TRBV12-4
size: many
DNA: TGTGCCAGCAGTCCGATACAGGGAATGAACACTGAAGCTTTCTTT
CDR3: CASSPIQGMNTEAFF

D: TRBD1
J: TRBJ2-3
V: TRBV18
size: many
DNA: TGTGCCAGCTCACCACGGACAGGGGAGGGAGATACGCAGTATTTT
CDR3: CASSPRTGEGDTQYF

D: -
J: TRBJ1-6
V: TRBV3-1
size: -
DNA: TGTGCCAGCAGCCAAATGGCAGGGTCTCCTTCGGGTAATTCACCCCTCCACTTT
CDR3: CASSQMAGSPSGNSPLHF

D: -
J: TRBJ2-5
V: TRBV10-2
size: -
DNA: TGCGCCAGCAGTGGGCGGGGTGCTTCACAAGAGACCCAGTACTTC
CDR3: CASSGRGASQETQYF

D: TRBD2
J: TRBJ2-3
V: TRBV15
size: -
DNA: TGTGCCACCAGGGGACTAGCGGGAGGGCGGCCAGATACGCAGTATTTT
CDR3: CATRGLAGGRPDTQYF

D: -
J: TRBJ1-2
V: TRBV5-4
size: many
DNA: TGTGCCAGCAGCGGGCGGACCGGTTATGGCTACACCTTC
CDR3: CASSGRTGYGYTF

D: -
J: TRBJ2-1
V: TRBV9
size: -
DNA: TGTGCCAGCAGCGTAGGGCCAGGGCTTGTAAATGAGCAGTTCTTC
CDR3: CASSVGPGLVNEQFF

D: -
J: TRBJ2-1
V: TRBV11-2
size: many
DNA: TGTGCCAGCAGCTACCGTCGGTGGGATGAGCAGTTCTTC
CDR3: CASSYRRWDEQFF

D: TRBD2
J: TRBJ2-1
V: TRBV29-1
size: -
DNA: TGCAGCGATCCGAAGGGACTAGCGGGAGACATTATCTACAATGAGCAGTTCTTC
CDR3: CSDPKGLAGDIIYNEQFF

D: TRBD1
J: TRBJ1-2
V: TRBV7-3
size: many
DNA: TGTGCCAGCAGCACCCGACAGGGTTCCGACTACACCTTC
CDR3: CASSTRQGSDYTF

D: -
J: TRBJ2-3
V: TRBV12-3/TRBV12-4
size: many
DNA: TGTGCCAGCAGTTTGCGGGGTATCGCAGATACGCAGTATTTT
CDR3: CASSLRGIADTQYF

D: -
J: TRBJ1-1
V: TRBV5-1
size: -
DNA: TGCGCCAGCAGCGGCTTCCCGGACAGCCAAGCTTTCTTT
CDR3: CASSGFPDSQAFF

D: TRBD2
J: TRBJ2-3
V: TRBV7-8
size: many
DNA: TGTGCCAGCAGCTCGGGGACTAGCGGGGGGGCTGCAGATACGCAGTATTTT
CDR3: CASSSGTSGGAADTQYF

D: -
J: TRBJ1-2
V: TRBV7-3
size: many
DNA: TGTGCCAGCAGCTCCAACGCTTACGGAAGCTACACCTTC
CDR3: CASSSNAYGSYTF

D: -
J: TRBJ2-5
V: TRBV25-1
size: -
DNA: TGTGCCAGCAGGAGGGAATCGGAGACCCAGTACTTC
CDR3: CASRRESETQYF

D: -
J: TRBJ2-7
V: TRBV15
size: few
DNA: TGTGCCACCAGCAGAGACAGGGATTACGAGCAGTACTTC
CDR3: CATSRDRDYEQYF

D: -
J: TRBJ1-4
V: TRBV5-1
size: -
DNA: TGCGCCAGCAGCTTGGCCTTGAGGAGGTTCCGGGAAGAAAAACTGTTTTTT
CDR3: CASSLALRRFREEKLFF

D: -
J: TRBJ1-4
V: TRBV6-6
size: -
DNA: TGTGCCAGCAGTTACAGGGGGGGCAGTGAAAAACTGTTTTTT
CDR3: CASSYRGGSEKLFF

D: TRBD2
J: TRBJ2-1
V: TRBV6-1
size: many
DNA: TGTGCCAGCAGGGATCTAGCGGGAGGGCCCTCGTATGAGCAGTTCTTC
CDR3: CASRDLAGGPSYEQFF

D: -
J: TRBJ1-1
V: TRBV11-3
size: -
DNA: TGTGCCAGCAGCTTTAACGCGAACACTGAAGCTTTCTTT
CDR3: CASSFNANTEAFF

D: TRBD1
J: TRBJ2-5
V: TRBV7-8
size: many
DNA: TGTGCCAGCAGCTTAACACAGGGGTCGGGGTACCAAGAGACCCAGTACTTC
CDR3: CASSLTQGSGYQETQYF

D: -
J: TRBJ2-1
V: TRBV5-1
size: -
DNA: TGCGCCAGCAGCTTGGGACGGGAGCTGCAGTTCTTC
CDR3: CASSLGRELQFF

D: -
J: TRBJ1-5
V: TRBV28
size: -
DNA: TGTGCCAGCAGTTTACCTACAGGTAGCAATCAGCCCCAGCATTTT
CDR3: CASSLPTGSNQPQHF

D: -
J: TRBJ2-1
V: TRBV5-4
size: few
DNA: TGTGCCAGCACACTCCCCGAACTAGGAGTCCACAATGAGCAGTTCTTC
CDR3: CASTLPELGVHNEQFF

D: TRBD1
J: TRBJ2-4
V: TRBV5-5
size: -
DNA: TGTGCCAGCAGCCTCTCCGGGACAGGCCGAAACATTCAGTACTTC
CDR3: CASSLSGTGRNIQYF

D: TRBD2
J: TRBJ2-7
V: TRBV10-3
size: many
DNA: TGTGCCATCGGGGCGGGGGGCTTCGACGAGCAGTACTTC
CDR3: CAIGAGGFDEQYF

D: -
J: TRBJ2-7
V: TRBV4-2
size: many
DNA: TGTGCCAGCAGCCAAGAGGGGCTAGGGTCCCTCTACGAGCAGTACTTC
CDR3: CASSQEGLGSLYEQYF

D: -
J: TRBJ1-1
V: TRBV7-6
size: many
DNA: TGTGCCAGCAGCTTACTTTTTAACACTGAAGCTTTCTTT
CDR3: CASSLLFNTEAFF

D: -
J: TRBJ1-2
V: TRBV4-1
size: few
DNA: TGCGCCAGCAGCCAAGGGCCCGGAGGGGTCGACTATGGCTACACCTTC
CDR3: CASSQGPGGVDYGYTF

D: -
J: TRBJ2-7
V: TRBV7-8
size: many
DNA: TGTGCCAGCAGCTACGGATTCCCCTCCTACGAGCAGTACTTC
CDR3: CASSYGFPSYEQYF